The 22 T cell receptor beta chains reported below all come from one sample, sequenced in a study of shared clonotypes between healthy human individuals (dated by TCRdb to 2019 to 2021). CD8 naive samples consisted of CD45RO-negative cells that were positively selected for CCR7, yielding a CD45RA+CCR7+ population without TemRA cells. The method behind the library was the immunoSEQ multiplex PCR assay. TCRdb's version of the immuneACCESS table is confined to in-frame rearrangements and falls short of the full clone set. An unresolved V gene accounts for under half of the shortfall where checked; the remainder is of unknown origin. This sample gives some 2 million clones in total; roughly 94% of them show up just once. Of the sample, 0.9% to 1.5% falls within the top ten clones. Sequences were obtained from naive CD8+ T cells sorted from blood. Taken with the paper, the label for cell subset or site translates to: CD45RA+CCR7+. Receptors originate from a man aged 18 to 29 in good health.

The V call is TRBV27, the J call TRBJ2-3; 10 bases are shared with TRBD2. This CDR3 has 17 residues. Looked up from germline, CDR1 is MNHEY and CDR2 is SMNVEV (reference sequence). V lost 5 bases, J lost 1 base, and 9 bases stayed unmatched. The CDR3, as DNA: TGTGCCAGCAGTCCGCGGGGAGCGGGAGGGCGCACAGATACGCAGTATTTT. Its protein product is CASSPRGAGGRTDTQYF.

The CDR3 reads CAYLEDTQYF. In DNA form, the CDR3 reads TGTGCCTATCTCGAGGATACGCAGTATTTT. This rearrangement joins TRBV30 to TRBJ2-3; D is uncertain. The V gene lost 7 bases and the J gene lost 6 bases, with 8 bases spanning the gap. Looked up from germline, CDR1 is GTSNPN and CDR2 is SVGIG (reference sequence). The CDR3 is 10 residues long.

This clone was detected only once. The chain recombines TRBV19 with TRBJ2-7; TRBD2 matches at 7 bases. With V trimmed by 5 bases and J by 2 bases, 9 bases remained unmatched. The CDR3 runs 15 residues. Germline V gene sequence: CDR1 LNHDA, CDR2 SQIVND (reference sequence). CDR3: CASSLFLAEAYEQYF. The CDR3 DNA reads as TGTGCCAGTAGTCTATTCCTAGCGGAAGCCTACGAGCAGTACTTC.

In DNA, the CDR3 is TGTGCCTGGAGTGTCCGGACAGGGGTGAACACCGGGGAGCTGTTTTTT. This translates into CAWSVRTGVNTGELFF. This sequence joins TRBV30 and TRBJ2-2, with 9 bases matching TRBD1. The CDR3 runs to 16 residues. The V gene end was trimmed by 0 bases and the J gene end by 1 base; junction bases not matched to a gene: 3. Germline values: CDR1 GTSNPN, CDR2 SVGIG (reference sequence).

This chain connects TRBV4-2 to TRBJ2-2, with D hard to call. CDR1 is LGHNA, CDR2 YNFKEQ, per germline. The CDR3 is 11 residues long. The V end lost 4 bases, the J end lost 8 bases, and 5 bases lay between the germline ends. Here the CDR3 reads CASSLTGELFF. As DNA, the CDR3 is TGTGCCAGCAGCCTCACTGGGGAGCTGTTTTTT.

The genes are TRBV15 and TRBJ1-3; weak D call: TRBD1 (6 bases). This CDR3 has 16 residues. The V end lost 5 bases, the J end lost 0 bases, and 14 bases lay between the germline ends. Germline CDR1 and CDR2: LNHNV and YYDKDF (reference sequence). The CDR3 DNA follows: TGTGCCACCAGCTCGGGACATTTGAACTCTGGAAACACCATATATTTT. Translating gives CATSSGHLNSGNTIYF.

This rearrangement joins TRBV20-1 to TRBJ2-7; no definite D call. There are 11 residues in the CDR3. V was pared by 3 bases and J by 0 bases, with 3 bases between. Germline V gene data show CDR1 as DFQATT and CDR2 as SNEGSKA (reference sequence). The CDR3 reads CSASTSYEQYF. The CDR3, as DNA: TGCAGTGCTAGTACCTCCTACGAGCAGTACTTC.

The J gene is TRBJ1-1, the V gene TRBV6-5; 8 bases are shared with TRBD1. Trimming took 6 bases from V and 1 from J; bases not matched to a gene: 4. Germline V gene sequence: CDR1 MNHEY, CDR2 SVGAGI. The CDR3 totals 14 residues. The CDR3 sequence is CASSAGGGNTEAFF. Written as DNA, the CDR3 is TGTGCCAGCAGCGCAGGGGGCGGGAACACTGAAGCTTTCTTT.

This chain uses TRBV5-4 with TRBJ1-1; D perhaps matches TRBD1 (5 bases). CDR1 SGHNT and CDR2 YYREEE come from the germline V gene (reference sequence). Deletions cut 5 bases from V and 5 bases from J, with 13 bases between. The CDR3 is 13 amino acids. The CDR3 reads CASRLWGATEAFF. The CDR3 DNA reads as TGTGCCAGCAGGCTGTGGGGCGCGACTGAAGCTTTCTTT.

The genes are TRBV5-6 and TRBJ2-3; 7 bases are shared with TRBD2. Germline trimming cut 1 base from V and 6 bases from J; bases unmatched to any gene: 5. The CDR3 is 14 residues long. Germline CDR1 and CDR2: SGHDT and YYEEEE. The chain's CDR3 is CASSLSAGEDTQYF. The DNA of the CDR3 is TGTGCCAGCAGCTTGTCTGCGGGGGAGGATACGCAGTATTTT.

This chain uses TRBV6-5 with TRBJ2-1, with 8 bases aligning to TRBD2. This CDR3 region has 15 residues. The J segment lost 9 bases and the V segment lost 0 bases, leaving 7 bases of the junction unmatched. Germline V gene data show CDR1 as MNHEY and CDR2 as SVGAGI. The CDR3 spells CASSYSSGSGTEQFF. Written as DNA, the CDR3 is TGTGCCAGCAGTTACTCCTCTGGTAGCGGGACTGAGCAGTTCTTC.

The chain is built from TRBV14 and TRBJ2-1; D is unclear. This CDR3 has 15 amino acids. The V end was cut by 2 bases, the J end by 3 bases, with 11 bases between. Per germline, CDR1 SGHDN and CDR2 FVKESK. The chain's CDR3 is CASSQRHSLYNEQFF. In nucleotides, the CDR3 is TGTGCCAGCAGCCAACGGCACTCCCTCTACAATGAGCAGTTCTTC.

V and J are TRBV30 and TRBJ2-7; D may match TRBD1 or TRBD2 (5 bases each). This CDR3 has 13 residues. CDR1 and CDR2 (germline): GTSNPN, SVGIG (reference sequence). Trimming removed 3 bases at V and 7 bases at J, with 16 bases between. CDR3 sequence (DNA): TGTGCCTGGAGCCAACCGGGACCAGAGGAGCAGTACTTC. Its protein is CAWSQPGPEEQYF. Full variable domain (rest looked up from reference TRBV30 and TRBJ2-7): SQTIHQWPATLVQPVGSPLSLECTVEGTSNPNLYWYRQAAGRGLQLLFYSVGIGQISSEVPQNLSASRPQDRQFILSSKKLLLSDSGFYLCAWSQPGPEEQYFGPGTRLTVT.

The chain is built from TRBV5-1 and TRBJ2-1, with a tentative D call TRBD1 (6 bases). From germline, CDR1 is SGHRS and CDR2 YFSETQ. The V and J ends lost 4 bases and 15 bases respectively, with 14 bases between them. The CDR3 consists of 11 residues. CDR3: CASSDRQAPFF. The CDR3, as DNA: TGCGCCAGCAGCGACCGACAGGCCCCGTTCTTC. Full variable domain (missing parts from reference TRBV5-1 and TRBJ2-1): KAGVTQTPRYLIKTRGQQVTLSCSPISGHRSVSWYQQTPGQGLQFLFEYFSETQRNKGNFPGRFSGRQFSNSRSEMNVSTLELGDSALYLCASSDRQAPFFGPGTRLTVL.

This chain uses TRBV4-3 with TRBJ2-7, with D possibly being TRBD1 (5 bases). This CDR3 comprises 13 residues. The V end lost 0 bases, the J end lost 7 bases, and 10 bases lay between the germline ends. CDR1 and CDR2 (germline): LGHNA, YSLEER. Here the CDR3 DNA reads TGCGCCAGCAGCCAAGATATTAGGACAGAGCAGTACTTC. As protein: CASSQDIRTEQYF.

V usage is TRBV5-1 and J usage is TRBJ1-4; 10 positions agree with TRBD1. J lost 7 bases, V lost 4 bases, and 7 bases had no gene match. The CDR3 has 15 amino acids. Germline assignment: CDR1 SGHRS and CDR2 YFSETQ. The CDR3 nucleotides read TGCGCCAGCAGCGATGACAGGGGGCCTGGTGAAAAACTGTTTTTT. Translation: CASSDDRGPGEKLFF.

To note about this clone: The same CDR3 also results from other DNA sequences found in this sample. The V gene is TRBV28, the J gene TRBJ2-3; D is unclear. There are 13 residues in the CDR3. Germline V CDR1 and CDR2: MDHEN, SYDVKM. V lost 3 bases, J lost 2 bases, and 6 bases lay in between. In nucleotides, the CDR3 is TGTGCCAGCAGTTTGGGCACCACAGATACGCAGTATTTT. Translated: CASSLGTTDTQYF.

CDR3 sequence (DNA): TGTGCCAGCAGCTGGGGGGCCGAGCGCGAGCAGTACTTC. It codes for CASSWGAEREQYF. This rearrangement joins TRBV7-9 to TRBJ2-7, with D perhaps given as TRBD1 or TRBD2 (6 bases each). Germline CDR1 and CDR2: SEHNR and FQNEAQ (reference sequence). CDR3 length: 13 residues. V lost 4 bases to trimming and J lost 6 bases, with 13 bases between them. Full variable domain (remainder filled in from reference TRBV7-9 and TRBJ2-7): DTGVSQNPRHKITKRGQNVTFRCDPISEHNRLYWYRQTLGQGPEFLTYFQNEAQLEKSRLLSDRFSAERPKGSFSTLEIQRTEQGDSAMYLCASSWGAEREQYFGPGTRLTVT.

The rearrangement uses TRBV5-1 and TRBJ2-2; D tentatively fits TRBD1 or TRBD2 (6 bases each). From germline, CDR1 is SGHRS and CDR2 YFSETQ. The V and J ends lost 0 bases and 1 base respectively, with 10 bases between them. The CDR3 contains 16 residues. CDR3 bases: TGCGCCAGCAGCTTGGAAGGGGGGAAGAACACCGGGGAGCTGTTTTTT. Protein product: CASSLEGGKNTGELFF. The full variable domain, with the rest looked up from reference TRBV5-1 and TRBJ2-2, is KAGVTQTPRYLIKTRGQQVTLSCSPISGHRSVSWYQQTPGQGLQFLFEYFSETQRNKGNFPGRFSGRQFSNSRSEMNVSTLELGDSALYLCASSLEGGKNTGELFFGEGSRLTVL.

In this sample, this clone turned up once. This chain links TRBV28 with TRBJ2-7; D possibly corresponds to TRBD2 (5 bases). CDR1 is MDHEN, CDR2 SYDVKM, per germline. The CDR3 is 16 residues long. V was clipped by 1 base and J by 4 bases, with 17 bases between them. The CDR3 sequence: CASSLLGGPRGYEQYF. CDR3 bases: TGTGCCAGCAGTTTATTGGGCGGGCCCCGAGGGTACGAGCAGTACTTC.

J is TRBJ1-2 and V is TRBV4-1; 9 nucleotides match TRBD1. This CDR3 has 16 amino acids. From germline, CDR1 is MGHRA and CDR2 YSYEKL. With 3 bases clipped from V and 1 base from J, the junction kept 6 bases outside the gene matches. The CDR3 reads CASSHTGTGINYGYTF. In nucleotides, the CDR3 is TGCGCCAGCAGCCATACCGGGACAGGGATTAACTATGGCTACACCTTC.

In the case of this clone: Different DNA sequences within this sample yield the same CDR3. The chain uses TRBV5-1 and TRBJ2-5, with a tentative D call TRBD2 (5 bases). The V end was cut by 5 bases, the J end by 0 bases, with 14 bases between. In germline, CDR1 is SGHRS, CDR2 YFSETQ. CDR3 length: 15 residues. The CDR3 nucleotides read TGCGCCAGCAGTTCTGAGGGAAACTACCAAGAGACCCAGTACTTC. It encodes CASSSEGNYQETQYF.